This T cell receptor beta chain was obtained from a study of blood T cell repertoires in COVID-19. On the study more broadly: From the United States, Italy and Spain came samples of acute and convalescent COVID-19. Nucleic acid was either cDNA or gDNA, and it came from T cells, B-cell-depleted T cells, or PBMCs.

Source study methods: Researchers report that nucleated cell counts were estimated from reference gene primer amplification. Sequenced by immunoSEQ multiplex PCR; TCRdb stores in-frame clones only, minus some. V, J and clone size were drawn from that table, and D and trimming were deduced from the DNA. The sample lists just over 250,000 clones, more than 75% occurring once. Germline CDR1 is MNHEY and CDR2 is SMNVEV (reference sequence). This CDR3 has 16 amino acids. Trimming removed 4 bases from V and 0 bases from J; junction bases left unmatched: 9. The sequenced sample consisted of peripheral blood. The rearrangement links TRBV27 to TRBJ2-7; 7 positions match TRBD2. This receptor was obtained from a woman aged 45 to 65 with acute or convalescent COVID-19. The CDR3 DNA follows: TGTGCCAGCAGTTCAGCCCTAGCGGACGTCTCCTACGAGCAGTACTTC. Its translation is CASSSALADVSYEQYF.